The 15 T cell receptor beta chains in this list originate from one sample, sequenced in a study of T cells in Graves' hyperthyroidism and ophthalmopathy. Amplified TCR beta CDR3 regions derived from RNA transcripts. An initial round of RT-PCR targeting the TCR CDR3 relied on the HTBI primer set. TCRdb used MiXCR to reprocess the multiplex PCR reads, holding one entry per CDR3 protein. The profile shows about 580,000 distinct CDR3 sequences, 46% of them singletons. The sample comprised peripheral blood or thyroid tissue (not recorded which). Receptors were obtained from a woman younger than 30 with Graves' hyperthyroidism.

Ten or more counts support this clonotype. The gene calls are TRBV12-3 or TRBV12-4 and TRBJ1-6, with a tentative D call TRBD1 (5 bases). Trimming removed 6 bases at V and 4 bases at J, with 7 bases between. The CDR3 spans 13 residues. The CDR3 loop reads CASRQDYNSPLHF. The CDR3 nucleotides are TGTGCCAGCAGACAGGATTATAATTCACCCCTCCACTTT.

This clonotype came up a few times. The chain recombines TRBV20-1 with TRBJ2-1, with TRBD1 matching over 7 bases. The trim removed 3 bases at V and 8 bases at J, leaving 7 bases unmatched. Germline lookup yields CDR1 DFQATT and CDR2 SNEGSKA (reference sequence). The CDR3 has 13 residues. The CDR3 nucleotides are TGCAGTGCTAGTCGACAGGGCGAGGATGAGCAGTTCTTC. Encoded protein: CSASRQGEDEQFF.

This clonotype was observed at least ten times. The chain is built from TRBV10-3 and TRBJ2-2, with D hard to call. Germline CDR1 ENHRY, CDR2 SYGVKD. V was trimmed by 2 bases and J by 2 bases, leaving 6 bases between them. The CDR3 is made up of 14 amino acids. CDR3 residues: CAISEDINTGELFF. CDR3 sequence (DNA): TGTGCCATCAGTGAGGACATAAACACCGGGGAGCTGTTTTTT.

CDR3: CAISDSGGDYGYTF. CDR3 coding DNA: TGTGCCATCAGTGATTCTGGGGGGGACTATGGCTACACCTTC. The rearrangement joins TRBV10-3 to TRBJ1-2, with D possibly TRBD1 on 5 matching bases. Germline CDR1 ENHRY, CDR2 SYGVKD. The V end lost 3 bases, the J end lost 3 bases, and 11 bases lay between the germline ends. The CDR3 runs to 14 residues.

The chain couples TRBV10-3 to TRBJ1-2; 8 bases fit TRBD1. The CDR3 consists of 12 residues. With 7 bases clipped from V and 8 bases from J, the junction kept 6 bases outside the gene matches. The germline V gene encodes CDR1 ENHRY and CDR2 SYGVKD. CDR3 loop: CAITGQGYGYTF. Here the CDR3 DNA reads TGTGCCATCACCGGACAGGGCTACGGCTACACCTTC.

A remark on this clonotype: The junction and the germline gene differ at one end; a read error may be behind it. This CDR3 reads CASSEGRVYGQYF. The CDR3 DNA is TGTGCCAGCAGCGAAGGGAGGGTCTACGGGCAGTACTTC. The V gene is TRBV12-3 or TRBV12-4, the J gene TRBJ2-7; 7 nucleotides line up with TRBD2. This CDR3 contains 13 residues.

The table lists this clonotype with many counts. The rearrangement joins TRBV6-5 to TRBJ1-3, with a possible D match to TRBD1 (6 bases). CDR1 MNHEY and CDR2 SVGAGI come from the germline V gene. The CDR3 has 15 residues. The V gene lost 6 bases and the J gene lost 0 bases, with 12 bases spanning the gap. The CDR3 loop is CASRPGQFSGNTIYF. CDR3 nucleotides: TGTGCCAGCAGACCAGGACAGTTCTCTGGAAACACCATATATTTT.

V usage is TRBV20-1 and J usage is TRBJ1-5, with D maybe TRBD1 (5 bases). Germline CDR1 and CDR2: DFQATT and SNEGSKA (reference sequence). Trimming cost V 6 bases and J 11 bases, with 23 bases left between them. The CDR3 length is 14 residues. In nucleotides, the CDR3 is TGCAGTGCCAAGCGGGACGGGGTAAGGGAGACCCAGCATTTT. This translates into CSAKRDGVRETQHF.

This chain uses TRBV7-9 with TRBJ1-4; D not resolved. From germline, CDR1 is SEHNR and CDR2 FQNEAQ (reference sequence). V shed 2 bases and J shed 7 bases, with 8 bases lying between them. This CDR3 has 13 amino acids. DNA for the CDR3: TGTGCCAGCAGCTTACAGCTGTCTGAAAAACTGTTTTTT. Protein sequence: CASSLQLSEKLFF.

The chain carries TRBV7-2 and TRBJ2-7; D is possibly TRBD2 (6 bases). The closer fit of TRBJ2-1 to the DNA end suggests the J call may be wrong. The CDR3 loop spans 14 amino acids. Germline V gene lookup returns CDR1 SGHTA and CDR2 FQGNSA. This CDR3 reads CASSRETGYNEQFF. Here the CDR3 DNA reads TGTGCCAGCAGCCGGGAGACGGGGTACAATGAGCAGTTCTTC.

This clonotype was observed at least ten times. Here the CDR3 reads CAIGQGAKETQYF. The CDR3, as DNA: TGTGCCATCGGACAGGGGGCGAAAGAGACCCAGTACTTC. The chain has TRBV10-3 and TRBJ2-5; 11 bases fit TRBD1. CDR1 is ENHRY, CDR2 SYGVKD, per germline. The CDR3 is 13 amino acids. The J segment lost 3 bases and the V segment lost 8 bases, leaving 2 bases of the junction unmatched.

The chain combines TRBV7-3 with TRBJ1-6; possibly TRBD1 for D (5 bases). This CDR3 contains 18 residues. Deletions cut 2 bases from V and 3 bases from J, with 17 bases between. The germline CDR1 and CDR2 sequences are SGHTA and FQGTGA. The CDR3 nucleotides are TGTGCCAGCAGCTTAGCGGGGGGTACAGGTGTCTATAATTCACCCCTCCACTTT. Translated: CASSLAGGTGVYNSPLHF.

This clonotype was observed a few times. The chain's CDR3 is CASIGGGPISGANVLTF. For the CDR3, the DNA is TGTGCCAGCATCGGGGGGGGACCGATCTCTGGGGCCAACGTCCTGACTTTC. The chain combines TRBV11-2 with TRBJ2-6; 8 bases agree with TRBD2. The CDR3 spans 17 residues. With V trimmed by 7 bases and J by 0 bases, 8 bases remained unmatched. The V gene's germline CDR1 is SGHAT and CDR2 FQNNGV.

As concerns this clonotype: A much larger clonotype is one base distant, so this may be a read error. The CDR3 ends on some other residue instead of the conserved phenylalanine or tryptophan, so this is likely a read error. The J gene is TRBJ1-2, the V gene TRBV4-3, with 7 bases lining up with TRBD1. This CDR3 has 16 amino acids. The V gene's germline CDR1 is LGHNA and CDR2 YSLEER. The V and J ends lost 1 base and 2 bases, in that order; junction bases with no gene match: 7. The CDR3 region is CASSQGPQQGNYGYTS. Here the CDR3 DNA reads TGCGCCAGCAGCCAAGGTCCTCAACAGGGGAACTATGGCTACACCTCC.

The V call is TRBV20-1, the J call TRBJ2-5; 11 bases align to TRBD1. The J segment lost 9 bases and the V segment lost 2 bases, leaving 14 bases of the junction unmatched. The germline V gene has CDR1 DFQATT and CDR2 SNEGSKA (reference sequence). The CDR3 length is 16 residues. For the CDR3, the DNA is TGCAGTGCTAGATCCCAGGGACAGGGGGTACTGCAGGCCCAGTACTTC. It translates to CSARSQGQGVLQAQYF.